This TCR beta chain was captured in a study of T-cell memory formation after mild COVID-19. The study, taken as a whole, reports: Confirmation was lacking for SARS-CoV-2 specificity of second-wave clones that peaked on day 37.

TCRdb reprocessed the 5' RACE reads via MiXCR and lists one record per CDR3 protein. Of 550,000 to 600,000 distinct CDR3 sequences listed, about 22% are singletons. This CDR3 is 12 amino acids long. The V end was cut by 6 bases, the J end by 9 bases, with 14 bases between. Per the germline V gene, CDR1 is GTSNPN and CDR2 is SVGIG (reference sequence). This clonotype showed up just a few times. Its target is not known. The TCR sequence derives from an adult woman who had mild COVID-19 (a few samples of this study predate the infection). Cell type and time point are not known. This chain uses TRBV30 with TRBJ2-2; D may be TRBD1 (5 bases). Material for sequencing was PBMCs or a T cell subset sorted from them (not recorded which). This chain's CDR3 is CACQGNSRELFF. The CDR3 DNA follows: TGTGCCTGCCAGGGTAACTCCAGGGAGCTGTTTTTT.